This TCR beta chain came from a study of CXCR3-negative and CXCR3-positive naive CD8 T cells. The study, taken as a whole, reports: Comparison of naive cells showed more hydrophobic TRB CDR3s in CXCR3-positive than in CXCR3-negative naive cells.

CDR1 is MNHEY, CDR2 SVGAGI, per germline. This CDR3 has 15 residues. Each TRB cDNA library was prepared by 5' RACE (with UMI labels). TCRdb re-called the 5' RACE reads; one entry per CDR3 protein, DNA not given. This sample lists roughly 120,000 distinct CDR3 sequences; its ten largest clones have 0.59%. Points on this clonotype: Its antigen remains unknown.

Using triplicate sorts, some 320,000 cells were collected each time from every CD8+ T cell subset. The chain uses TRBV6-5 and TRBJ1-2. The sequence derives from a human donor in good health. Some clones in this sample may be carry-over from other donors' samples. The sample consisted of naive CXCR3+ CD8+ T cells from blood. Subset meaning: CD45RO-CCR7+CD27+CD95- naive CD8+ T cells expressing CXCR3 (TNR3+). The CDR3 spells CASSYLREPAYGYTF.